Detailed here is one TCR beta chain. Antigen: not known. V lost 7 bases to trimming and J lost 5 bases, with 11 bases between them. Germline V gene lookup returns CDR1 LNHDA and CDR2 SQIVND (reference sequence). There are 12 residues in the CDR3. This entry is derived from a study of OX40 agonist ivuxolimab in advanced cancers. Study overall: About 42% of patients had received prior checkpoint inhibitor therapy. Partial responses were achieved by three patients: one hepatocellular carcinoma, two cutaneous melanoma. Study-wide findings and caveats: At 0.1 to 3.0 mg/kg, CD4+ and CD8+ blood T cells expanded clonally by week 6. Mean expanded clone counts were higher in CD8+ than CD4+ T cells.

Data came from immunoSEQ multiplex PCR; TCRdb stores just in-frame clones and leaves some out. The table has nearly 20,000 clones, 80% to 90% seen once. The gene calls are TRBV19 and TRBJ1-2; D call uncertain. This receptor was identified in an adult with an advanced solid tumor such as melanoma, head and neck, liver or kidney cancer. The sequenced sample was CD4+ or CD8+ T cells sorted from blood, obtained in a trial of the OX40 agonist ivuxolimab. CDR3: CASTDWGYGYTF. DNA for the CDR3: TGTGCCAGTACCGACTGGGGATATGGCTACACCTTC.